This T cell receptor beta chain derives from a study of T-cell memory formation after mild COVID-19. Study context: The two donors had largely donor-specific TCR clusters.

General study points: Pre-infection memory already had some responding clones, implying cross-reactive memory joined. Shrinking CD4+ clones resided mostly in CM and EM, and CD8+ ones in EMRA.

With constant-segment primers, 5'RACE yielded cDNA libraries of TCR alpha and TCR beta that carried sample barcodes and UMIs. TCRdb redid the calling of the 5' RACE reads with MiXCR, one entry per CDR3 protein. The profile shows 110,000 to 150,000 distinct CDR3 sequences, 20% to 25% of them singletons. This clonotype came up once. Its antigen is currently unknown. V lost 7 bases, J lost 2 bases, and 19 bases lay in between. Looked up from germline, CDR1 is LNHNV and CDR2 is YYDKDF (reference sequence). This CDR3 spans 16 amino acids. The rearrangement links TRBV15 to TRBJ2-3; D is possibly TRBD1 or TRBD2 (5 bases each). This clonotype originated in an adult woman who had mild COVID-19 (a few samples of this study predate the infection). Cell type and time point are not known. Input material: PBMCs or a T cell subset sorted from them (not recorded which). This CDR3 is CATIGIGARYTDTQYF. In DNA form, the CDR3 reads TGTGCCACCATCGGAATCGGGGCGCGGTACACAGATACGCAGTATTTT.